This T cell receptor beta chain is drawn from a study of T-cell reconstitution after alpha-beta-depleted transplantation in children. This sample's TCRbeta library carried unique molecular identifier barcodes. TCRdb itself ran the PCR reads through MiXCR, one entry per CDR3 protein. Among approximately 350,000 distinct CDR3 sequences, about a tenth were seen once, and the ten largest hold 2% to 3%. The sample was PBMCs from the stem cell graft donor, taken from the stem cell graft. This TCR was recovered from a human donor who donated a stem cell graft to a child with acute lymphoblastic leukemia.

CDR3 sequence (DNA): TGCAGTGCTAGAGGGGGGACAGGGGGTACCCTAGGGCAGCCCCAGCATTTT. It encodes CSARGGTGGTLGQPQHF. The V gene is TRBV20-1, the J gene TRBJ1-5, with 11 bases lining up with TRBD1. This CDR3 contains 17 residues. V lost 1 base, J lost 7 bases, and 12 bases stayed unmatched. Germline V gene data show CDR1 as DFQATT and CDR2 as SNEGSKA (reference sequence).